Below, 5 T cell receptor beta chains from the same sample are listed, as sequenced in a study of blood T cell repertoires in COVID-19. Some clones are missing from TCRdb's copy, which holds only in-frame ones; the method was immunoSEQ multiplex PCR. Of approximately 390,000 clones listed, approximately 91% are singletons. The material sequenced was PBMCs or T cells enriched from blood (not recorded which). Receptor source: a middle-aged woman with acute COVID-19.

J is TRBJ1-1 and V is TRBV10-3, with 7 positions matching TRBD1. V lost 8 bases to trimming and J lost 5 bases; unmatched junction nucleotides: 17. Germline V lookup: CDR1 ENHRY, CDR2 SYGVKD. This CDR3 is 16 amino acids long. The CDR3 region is CAISPQGGTMGTEAFF. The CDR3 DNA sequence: TGTGCCATCTCCCCGCAGGGGGGAACTATGGGGACTGAAGCTTTCTTT.

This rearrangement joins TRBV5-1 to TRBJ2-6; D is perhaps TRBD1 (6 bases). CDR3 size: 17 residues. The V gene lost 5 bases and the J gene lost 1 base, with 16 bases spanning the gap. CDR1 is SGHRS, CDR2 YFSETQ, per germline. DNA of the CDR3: TGCGCCAGCAGAACCACAGGGAGTGGTTCTGGGGCCAACGTCCTGACTTTC. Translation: CASRTTGSGSGANVLTF.

This CDR3 reads CASSQRHTSPYNEQFF. In DNA form, the CDR3 reads TGTGCCAGCAGCCAAAGACACACTAGCCCTTACAATGAGCAGTTCTTC. The gene calls are TRBV11-2 and TRBJ2-1, with D perhaps matching TRBD2 (6 bases). The CDR3 has 16 amino acids. The germline V and J ends were trimmed by 5 bases and 4 bases, with 18 bases remaining between them. CDR1 and CDR2 (germline): SGHAT, FQNNGV.

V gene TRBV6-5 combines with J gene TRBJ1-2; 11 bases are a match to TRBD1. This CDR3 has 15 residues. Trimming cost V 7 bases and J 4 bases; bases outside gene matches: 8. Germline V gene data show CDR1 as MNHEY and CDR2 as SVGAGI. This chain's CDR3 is CASTTGQGATYGYTF. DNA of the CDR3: TGTGCCAGCACCACCGGACAGGGGGCTACCTATGGCTACACCTTC.

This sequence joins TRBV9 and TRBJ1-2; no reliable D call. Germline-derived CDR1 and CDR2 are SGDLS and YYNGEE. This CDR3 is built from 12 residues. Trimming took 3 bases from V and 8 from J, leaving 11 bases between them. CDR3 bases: TGTGCCAGCAGCGGAATCAGTAAGGGCTACACCTTC. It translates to CASSGISKGYTF.